This T cell receptor beta chain originates from a study of blood T cells in healthy people across ages. There are 16 residues in the CDR3. Germline values: CDR1 KGHSH, CDR2 LQKENI. V lost 2 bases, J lost 1 base, and 14 bases lay in between. About this clonotype: The target antigen is unknown.

Study-wide results and caveats: The percentage of naive T cells correlated strongly with TCR beta diversity.

Primers used in a second PCR of roughly 7 to 11 cycles were a sample-barcoded 5' primer and a J-beta primer mix. TCRdb recomputed calls from the 5' RACE reads with MiXCR, one row per CDR3 protein. The table has some 1.7 million distinct CDR3 sequences, roughly 30% seen once. The receptor's source is a woman in her twenties or thirties in good health. Material: blood. The chain is built from TRBV18 and TRBJ1-1; unclear D gene. This CDR3 reads CASSPFGYGANTEAFF. The CDR3 DNA follows: TGTGCCAGCTCACCATTCGGGTACGGTGCGAACACTGAAGCTTTCTTT.